This T cell receptor beta chain came from a study of blood T cell repertoires in COVID-19. Study in general: Samples came from the United States, Italy and Spain, spanning acute and convalescent COVID-19. The cDNA or gDNA used as material had been derived from T cells, B-cell-depleted T cells, or PBMCs.

The CDR3 runs to 15 residues. Germline lookup yields CDR1 SQVTM and CDR2 ANQGSEA. V lost 6 bases, J lost 4 bases, and 14 bases stayed unmatched. Per the study methods: Nucleated cell number was recorded as an estimate derived from reference gene primer amplification. Clones were sequenced by immunoSEQ multiplex PCR, and TCRdb holds only the in-frame ones, with some missing. D and trimming come from the DNA, and the V and J calls and clone size come from that table. This table has around 98,000 clones, 70% to 80% appearing once. This receptor was obtained from a man between 70 and 80 years old with acute or convalescent COVID-19. The chain recombines TRBV29-1 with TRBJ2-7; 8 positions match TRBD2. Material for sequencing was peripheral blood. The DNA of the CDR3 is TGCAGCGTCCTTGAACACGGGACTAGGGATTACGAGCAGTACTTC. This sequence encodes CSVLEHGTRDYEQYF.